Each of the 9 T cell receptor beta chains below was sequenced from the same sample in a study of blood T cell repertoires in COVID-19 (dated by TCRdb to the early 2020s). Library preparation employed the immunoSEQ multiplex PCR assay. Imported from immuneACCESS, the table was reduced by TCRdb to in-frame sequences with V and J called. These copies leave out some clones; in studies compared against another copy, an unresolved V gene accounts for under half, and the cause of the remainder is not known. The sample table lists 100,000 to 150,000 clones, 85% of them with a count of one. The ten top clones hold 25% to 30% of the sample. The sample taken for sequencing was peripheral blood. The origin of the receptors is an elderly woman with acute or convalescent COVID-19.

The J gene is TRBJ2-2, the V gene TRBV3-1 (or the pseudogene TRBV3-2), with 9 bases identical to TRBD1. This CDR3 has 16 residues. The ends lost 5 bases at V and 3 bases at J; junction bases unmatched: 7. Germline CDR1 and CDR2: LGHDT and YNNKEL (reference sequence). The CDR3 region has the DNA TGTGCCAGCAGCTCCCACTGGACAGGGGACACCGGGGAGCTGTTTTTT. Its protein is CASSSHWTGDTGELFF.

This chain connects TRBV6-6 to TRBJ1-2; 10 bases line up with TRBD1. The ends lost 5 bases at V and 6 bases at J; junction bases unmatched: 6. Germline V gene sequence: CDR1 MNHNY, CDR2 SVGAGI (reference sequence). The CDR3 is 14 residues long. In DNA, the CDR3 is TGTGCCAGCAGTCCTGACAGGGGGCGGGATGGCTACACCTTC. This sequence encodes CASSPDRGRDGYTF.

The table lists this clone with a count of one. The rearrangement uses TRBV9 and TRBJ2-5, with 12 bases aligning to TRBD2. Germline V CDR1 and CDR2: SGDLS, YYNGEE. The CDR3 runs 15 residues. V was clipped by 3 bases and J by 4 bases; unmatched bases: 4. Written as DNA, the CDR3 is TGTGCCAGCAGCGACAGACTAGCGGGAGTAGAGACCCAGTACTTC. It yields the protein CASSDRLAGVETQYF.

The rearrangement joins TRBV6-5 to TRBJ1-6, with D unclear. V was pared by 0 bases and J by 8 bases, with 8 bases between. The CDR3 is 14 residues long. Germline CDR1 reads MNHEY; CDR2 reads SVGAGI. The CDR3 reads CASSYSRADSPLHF. CDR3 bases: TGTGCCAGCAGTTACTCGAGGGCGGATTCACCCCTCCACTTT.

CDR3 loop: CTSSQVAGIQPQHF. The CDR3 bases are TGCACCAGCAGCCAGGTTGCAGGGATTCAGCCCCAGCATTTT. This chain uses TRBV1 with TRBJ1-5; the table gives TRBD1 as D, unverified against the DNA. TRBV1 is given as a pseudogene. The CDR3 is made up of 14 amino acids.

In this sample, this clone turned up once. V usage is TRBV5-5 and J usage is TRBJ1-1; D unclear. This CDR3 is 14 amino acids long. V was pared by 4 bases and J by 4 bases, with 14 bases between. Germline CDR1 reads SGHKS; CDR2 reads YYEKEE (reference sequence). This chain's CDR3 is CASSQFPGITEAFF. As DNA, the CDR3 is TGTGCCAGCAGCCAATTCCCCGGGATCACTGAAGCTTTCTTT.

V gene TRBV27 combines with J gene TRBJ1-6, with TRBD1 matching over 8 bases. The CDR3 is made up of 16 amino acids. Germline trimming cut 2 bases from V and 9 bases from J; bases unmatched to any gene: 9. Per the germline V gene, CDR1 is MNHEY and CDR2 is SMNVEV (reference sequence). The CDR3 sequence: CASSLKVGQGGSPLHF. CDR3 nucleotide sequence: TGTGCCAGCAGTTTAAAGGTTGGACAGGGAGGTTCACCCCTCCACTTT.

V gene TRBV2 combines with J gene TRBJ1-1, with D unclear. Germline V gene data show CDR1 as SNHLY and CDR2 as FYNNEI. V was pared by 4 bases and J by 4 bases, with 13 bases between. The CDR3 is 14 residues long. Here the CDR3 reads CASSGLLFGTEAFF. CDR3 DNA: TGTGCCAGCAGTGGATTGCTTTTCGGCACTGAAGCTTTCTTT.

This clone has more than one count but fewer than ten. V is TRBV5-1 and J is TRBJ1-2; D is ambiguous. This CDR3 region has 14 residues. Trimming left V 2 bases short and J 6 bases short, with 14 bases between. Germline-derived CDR1 and CDR2 are SGHRS and YFSETQ. This chain's CDR3 is CASSLMSGLDGYTF. CDR3 DNA: TGCGCCAGCAGCTTAATGAGTGGGCTTGATGGCTACACCTTC.